The sequence of this T cell receptor beta chain was determined in a study of T and B cells in COVID-19 patients. The overall study: Median age was about 35 years in the recovered cohort and 67 years in the active-infection cohort.

V lost 4 bases and J 6 bases, leaving 16 bases between the germline ends. The germline CDR1 and CDR2 sequences are MNHEY and SVGAGI. This CDR3 is 14 amino acids long. General study results and limits: Sorted SARS-CoV-2-responsive or tetramer+ T cells and CD4+, regulatory and CD8+ subsets were not yet sequenced. Active COVID-19 showed highly clonal TRB repertoires; recovery showed diversity and richness above healthy donors. Patients with COVID-19 reportedly showed strongly skewed T cell receptor beta variable and joining gene usage.

From blood, about 240-550 ng of genomic DNA served as TRB template. About this clonotype: Its antigen is as yet unknown.

TRB rearrangements were amplified by multiplex PCR with BIOMED2 TRB-A/B primers. TCRdb recomputed calls from the multiplex PCR reads with MiXCR, one row per CDR3 protein. Of about 8,400 distinct CDR3 sequences in the sample, roughly 25% are singletons; the top ten hold 6.4%. What was sequenced was blood. The chain is built from TRBV6-5 and TRBJ2-7; no reliable D call. The receptor comes from a human donor who had recovered from COVID-19. Here the CDR3 reads CASSLLAGRGEQYF. DNA for the CDR3: TGTGCCAGCAGTTTATTGGCAGGCCGTGGCGAGCAGTACTTC.